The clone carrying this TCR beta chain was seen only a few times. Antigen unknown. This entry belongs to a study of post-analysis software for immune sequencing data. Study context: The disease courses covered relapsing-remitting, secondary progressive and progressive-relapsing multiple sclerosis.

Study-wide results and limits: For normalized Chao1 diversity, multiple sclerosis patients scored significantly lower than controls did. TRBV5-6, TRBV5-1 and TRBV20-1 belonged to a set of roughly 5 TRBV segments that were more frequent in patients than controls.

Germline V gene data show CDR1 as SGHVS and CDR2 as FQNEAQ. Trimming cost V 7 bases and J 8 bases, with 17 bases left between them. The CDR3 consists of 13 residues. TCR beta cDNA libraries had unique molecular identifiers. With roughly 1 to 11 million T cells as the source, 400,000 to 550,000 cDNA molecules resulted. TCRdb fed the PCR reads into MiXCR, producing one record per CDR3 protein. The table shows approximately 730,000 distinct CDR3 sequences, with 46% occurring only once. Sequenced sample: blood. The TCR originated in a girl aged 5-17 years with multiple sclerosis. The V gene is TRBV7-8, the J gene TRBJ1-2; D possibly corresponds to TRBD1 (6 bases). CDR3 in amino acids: CASTHQTGGGYTF. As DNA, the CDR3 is TGTGCCAGCACCCACCAGACAGGAGGGGGCTACACCTTC. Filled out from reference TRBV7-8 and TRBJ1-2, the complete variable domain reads GAGVSQSPRYKVAKRGQDVALRCDPISGHVSLFWYQQALGQGPEFLTYFQNEAQLDKSGLPSDRFFAERPEGSVSTLKIQRTQQEDSAVYLCASTHQTGGGYTFGSGTRLTVV.